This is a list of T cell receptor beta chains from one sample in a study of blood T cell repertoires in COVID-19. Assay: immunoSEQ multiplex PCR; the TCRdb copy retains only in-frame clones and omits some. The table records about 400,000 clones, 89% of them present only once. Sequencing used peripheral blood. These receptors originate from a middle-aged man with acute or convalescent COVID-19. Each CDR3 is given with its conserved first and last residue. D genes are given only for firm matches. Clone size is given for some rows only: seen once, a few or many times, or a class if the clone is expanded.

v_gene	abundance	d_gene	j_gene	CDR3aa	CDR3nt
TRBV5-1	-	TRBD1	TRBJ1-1	CASNEGAWDTEAFF	TGCGCCAGCAACGAGGGGGCATGGGACACTGAAGCTTTCTTT
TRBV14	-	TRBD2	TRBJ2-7	CASSLLAGGGVYEQYF	TGTGCCAGCAGCCTCCTAGCGGGAGGGGGGGTCTACGAGCAGTACTTC
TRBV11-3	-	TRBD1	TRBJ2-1	CASSPTGGSEQFF	TGTGCCAGCAGCCCGACAGGGGGCAGTGAGCAGTTCTTC
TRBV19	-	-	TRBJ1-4	CASSKGAGYEKLFF	TGTGCCAGTAGTAAAGGGGCCGGTTATGAAAAACTGTTTTTT
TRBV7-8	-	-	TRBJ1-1	CASASRGGQTEAFF	TGTGCCAGCGCATCACGAGGGGGACAAACTGAAGCTTTCTTT
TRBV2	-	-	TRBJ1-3	CASKDSSSGNTIYF	TGTGCCAGCAAGGACTCATCCTCTGGAAACACCATATATTTT
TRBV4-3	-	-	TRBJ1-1	CASSQVIGVGEAFF	TGCGCCAGCAGCCAAGTTATCGGGGTCGGTGAAGCTTTCTTT
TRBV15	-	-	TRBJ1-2	CATSRGRGKDGYTF	TGTGCCACCAGCAGAGGGCGGGGTAAGGATGGCTACACCTTC
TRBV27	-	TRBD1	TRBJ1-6	CASTFLDRGFSYNSPLHF	TGTGCCAGCACCTTCTTAGACAGGGGTTTCTCCTATAATTCACCCCTCCACTTT
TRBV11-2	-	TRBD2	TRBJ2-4	CASRGLAGPLAKNIQYF	TGTGCCAGCAGGGGACTAGCGGGGCCCCTAGCCAAAAACATTCAGTACTTC
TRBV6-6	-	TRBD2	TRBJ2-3	CASSRVGLAVASTDTQYF	TGTGCCAGCAGTCGCGTGGGACTAGCGGTGGCTAGCACAGATACGCAGTATTTT
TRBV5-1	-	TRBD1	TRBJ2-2	CASSAGQGGPGELFF	TGCGCCAGCAGCGCGGGACAGGGGGGGCCCGGGGAGCTGTTTTTT
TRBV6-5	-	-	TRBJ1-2	CASSYSEQGTSGYTF	TGTGCCAGCAGTTACTCTGAGCAGGGAACCTCTGGCTACACCTTC
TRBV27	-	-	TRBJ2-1	CASSRIGQDSDEQFF	TGTGCCAGCAGCCGAATAGGGCAGGATAGCGATGAGCAGTTCTTC
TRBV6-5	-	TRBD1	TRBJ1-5	CASSVQGDQPQHF	TGTGCCAGCAGCGTACAGGGGGATCAGCCCCAGCATTTT
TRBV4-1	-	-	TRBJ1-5	CASSQERAGGGNQPQHF	TGCGCCAGCAGCCAAGAAAGGGCCGGAGGGGGCAATCAGCCCCAGCATTTT
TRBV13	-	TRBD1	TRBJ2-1	CASSPGTATYNEQFF	TGTGCCAGCAGCCCCGGGACAGCAACCTACAATGAGCAGTTCTTC
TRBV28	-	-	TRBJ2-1	CASSLGDNEQFF	TGTGCCAGCAGTTTAGGAGACAATGAGCAGTTCTTC
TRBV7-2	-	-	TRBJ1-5	CASSLSQGSYQPQHF	TGTGCCAGCAGCCTTTCTCAGGGGAGTTATCAGCCCCAGCATTTT
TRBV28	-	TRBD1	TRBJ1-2	CASSLSETGVYGYTF	TGTGCCAGCAGTTTATCTGAGACAGGGGTATATGGCTACACCTTC
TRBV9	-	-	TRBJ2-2	CASSDSFTGELFF	TGTGCCAGCAGCGACTCCTTCACCGGGGAGCTGTTTTTT
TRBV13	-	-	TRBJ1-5	CASSLGVAPQNQPQHF	TGTGCCAGCAGCTTAGGGGTGGCACCTCAGAATCAGCCCCAGCATTTT
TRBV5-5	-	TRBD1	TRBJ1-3	CASSILRTGISGNTIYF	TGTGCCAGCAGCATCTTAAGGACAGGCATCTCTGGAAACACCATATATTTT
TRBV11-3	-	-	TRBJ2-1	CASSLAGQEYNEQFF	TGTGCCAGCAGCTTAGCTGGGCAGGAATACAATGAGCAGTTCTTC
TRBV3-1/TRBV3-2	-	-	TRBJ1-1	CASSPRWGLGAFF	TGTGCCAGCAGCCCTCGCTGGGGGCTGGGGGCTTTCTTT
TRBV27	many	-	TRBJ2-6	CASSTRRGANVLTF	TGTGCCAGCAGTACGCGTCGGGGGGCCAACGTCCTGACTTTC
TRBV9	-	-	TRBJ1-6	CASSEPGGGGSYNSPLHF	TGTGCCAGCAGCGAGCCGGGAGGTGGGGGCTCCTATAATTCACCCCTCCACTTT
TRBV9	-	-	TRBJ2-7	CASSVGEAPRSYEQYF	TGTGCCAGCAGCGTAGGGGAGGCCCCACGCTCCTACGAGCAGTACTTC
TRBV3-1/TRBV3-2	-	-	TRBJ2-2	CASSQVTSWNTGELFF	TGTGCCAGCAGCCAAGTGACTTCCTGGAACACCGGGGAGCTGTTTTTT
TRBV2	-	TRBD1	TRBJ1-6	CASREGTGVQGSPLHF	TGTGCCAGCAGGGAGGGGACAGGGGTTCAGGGATCACCCCTCCACTTT
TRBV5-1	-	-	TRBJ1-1	CASREGVNTEAFF	TGCGCCAGCAGAGAAGGGGTGAACACTGAAGCTTTCTTT
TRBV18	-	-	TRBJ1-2	CASSPPTRRGGYTF	TGTGCCAGCTCACCACCAACGCGCCGGGGGGGCTACACCTTC
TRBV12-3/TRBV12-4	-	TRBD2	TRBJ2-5	CASRDYKETQYF	TGTGCCAGCCGGGACTACAAAGAGACCCAGTACTTC
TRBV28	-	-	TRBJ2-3	CASRLDSVGPGTDTQYF	TGTGCCAGCAGGCTGGACAGCGTGGGTCCTGGCACAGATACGCAGTATTTT
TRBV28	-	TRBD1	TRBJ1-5	CASSGTGKSSNQPQHF	TGTGCCAGCAGTGGGACAGGGAAGAGTAGCAATCAGCCCCAGCATTTT
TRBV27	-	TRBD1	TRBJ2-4	CASRRTGDNIQYF	TGTGCCAGCAGACGGACAGGGGACAACATTCAGTACTTC
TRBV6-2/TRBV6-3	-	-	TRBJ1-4	CASSYWRGATNEKLFF	TGTGCCAGCAGTTACTGGAGGGGTGCAACTAATGAAAAACTGTTTTTT
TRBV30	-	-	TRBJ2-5	CAWSAGETQYF	TGTGCCTGGAGTGCAGGGGAGACCCAGTACTTC
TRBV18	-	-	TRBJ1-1	CASSPPGPTLEAFF	TGTGCCAGCTCACCACCGGGGCCGACCCTTGAAGCTTTCTTT
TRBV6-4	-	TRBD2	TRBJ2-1	CASSAGGGAYNEQFF	TGTGCCAGCAGTGCCGGCGGGGGGGCATACAATGAGCAGTTCTTC
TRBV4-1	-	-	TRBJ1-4	CASSQELGSGEKLFF	TGCGCCAGCAGCCAAGAGCTGGGTTCAGGAGAAAAACTGTTTTTT
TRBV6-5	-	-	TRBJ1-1	CASNPNRDTEAFF	TGTGCCAGCAATCCCAATCGGGACACTGAAGCTTTCTTT
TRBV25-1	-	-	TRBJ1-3	CASRRGSGAGDTIYF	TGTGCCAGCAGGAGGGGTTCAGGGGCGGGCGACACCATATATTTT
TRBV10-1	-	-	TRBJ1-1	CASSESGRTEAFF	TGCGCCAGCAGTGAGTCGGGGCGCACTGAAGCTTTCTTT
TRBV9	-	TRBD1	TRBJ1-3	CASSVPTGGPSGNTIYF	TGTGCCAGCAGCGTCCCTACAGGGGGGCCCTCTGGAAACACCATATATTTT
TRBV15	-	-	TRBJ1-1	CATSLSGTSTEAFF	TGTGCCACCAGCTTATCCGGGACATCGACTGAAGCTTTCTTT
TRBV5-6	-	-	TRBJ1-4	CASSLTGTRLNEKLFF	TGTGCCAGCAGCTTGACAGGGACTAGATTAAATGAAAAACTGTTTTTT
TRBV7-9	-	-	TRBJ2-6	CASSSRTEANVLTF	TGTGCCAGCAGCTCCCGCACAGAGGCCAACGTCCTGACTTTC
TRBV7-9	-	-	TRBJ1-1	CASSLVGGANTEAFF	TGTGCCAGCAGCTTAGTCGGAGGGGCGAACACTGAAGCTTTCTTT
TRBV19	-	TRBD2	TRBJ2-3	CASSSSRREKGTDTQYF	TGTGCCAGTAGTTCCTCAAGGCGGGAGAAAGGCACAGATACGCAGTATTTT
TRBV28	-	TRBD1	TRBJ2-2	CASSLGQGAYGELFF	TGTGCCAGCAGTTTGGGGCAGGGGGCCTACGGGGAGCTGTTTTTT